These 26 T cell receptor beta chains share one sample of origin, sequenced in a study of blood T cell repertoires in COVID-19. Sequencing was performed with immunoSEQ multiplex PCR; in TCRdb, only in-frame clones are kept and a portion is missing. In the table there are about 48,000 clones, about nine tenths of which are singletons. Material: peripheral blood. Every receptor here comes from a woman at least 80 years old with COVID-19, enrolled during active disease.

The chain joins TRBV6-6 to TRBJ1-1; D remains unclear. Germline V gene data show CDR1 as MNHNY and CDR2 as SVGAGI (reference sequence). The CDR3 is made up of 12 amino acids. The ends were cut back, 5 bases at V and 7 bases at J, with 11 bases in the middle. The CDR3 protein is CASSTPGYEAFF. CDR3 bases: TGTGCCAGCAGTACCCCAGGCTATGAAGCTTTCTTT.

V and J are TRBV27 and TRBJ2-6; weak D call: TRBD2 (7 bases). V gave up 5 bases and J gave up 0 bases, with 20 bases separating them. The CDR3 loop spans 19 amino acids. Germline lookup yields CDR1 MNHEY and CDR2 SMNVEV (reference sequence). CDR3: CASSRRRGGTNSGANVLTF. The DNA of the CDR3 is TGTGCCAGCAGTCGTCGGAGGGGGGGAACGAACTCTGGGGCCAACGTCCTGACTTTC. The whole variable domain, filled in from reference TRBV27 and TRBJ2-6, reads EAQVTQNPRYLITVTGKKLTVTCSQNMNHEYMSWYRQDPGLGLRQIYYSMNVEVTDKGDVPEGYKVSRKEKRNFPLILESPSPNQTSLYFCASSRRRGGTNSGANVLTFGAGSRLTVL.

This chain joins TRBV2 and TRBJ2-3; a weak D match, TRBD1 (5 bases). The germline V gene has CDR1 SNHLY and CDR2 FYNNEI. Between the trimmed V and J ends, which lost 5 bases and 0 bases, there was a span of 12 bases. This CDR3 has 15 amino acids. CDR3 sequence: CASSREGVSTDTQYF. CDR3 coding DNA: TGTGCCAGCAGTAGGGAAGGGGTTAGCACAGATACGCAGTATTTT.

The rearrangement joins TRBV11-2 to TRBJ1-5, with 7 positions matching TRBD1. V gave up 4 bases and J gave up 7 bases; unmatched junction bases: 7. This CDR3 has 14 amino acids. The germline gives CDR1 SGHAT, CDR2 FQNNGV. CDR3: CASSSNRGGQPQHF. DNA for the CDR3: TGTGCCAGCAGCTCAAACAGGGGCGGCCAGCCCCAGCATTTT.

The chain combines TRBV9 with TRBJ1-1, with D possibly matching TRBD1 (6 bases). The CDR3 extends over 15 amino acids. The germline CDR1 and CDR2 sequences are SGDLS and YYNGEE. The ends were cut back, 4 bases at V and 0 bases at J, with 13 bases in the middle. The CDR3 DNA follows: TGTGCCAGCAGCCCCAGGGACACCTTGAACACTGAAGCTTTCTTT. As protein: CASSPRDTLNTEAFF. Filled out from reference TRBV9 and TRBJ1-1, the complete variable domain reads DSGVTQTPKHLITATGQRVTLRCSPRSGDLSVYWYQQSLDQGLQFLIQYYNGEERAKGNILERFSAQQFPDLHSELNLSSLELGDSALYFCASSPRDTLNTEAFFGQGTRLTVV.

The genes are TRBV3-1 (or the pseudogene TRBV3-2) and TRBJ1-6; tentatively, D is TRBD1 (5 bases). This CDR3 comprises 13 residues. Trimming pared 5 bases from V and 8 bases from J, leaving 10 bases between. The V gene's germline CDR1 is LGHDT and CDR2 YNNKEL (reference sequence). The DNA of the CDR3 is TGTGCCAGCAGCGATAGGGGCGATTCACCCCTCCACTTT. Translated, it gives CASSDRGDSPLHF.

V and J are TRBV4-2 and TRBJ1-5; TRBD1 matches 9 bases. The CDR3 loop spans 19 amino acids. The trim removed 4 bases at V and 1 base at J, leaving 14 bases unmatched. Germline V gene lookup returns CDR1 LGHNA and CDR2 YNFKEQ. CDR3 DNA sequence: TGTGCCAGCAGCCTTACCCTAGGGACAGGGACCTTAAGCAATCAGCCCCAGCATTTT. It codes for CASSLTLGTGTLSNQPQHF.

The chain combines TRBV5-4 with TRBJ2-3; D may be TRBD2 (6 bases). The CDR3 is 15 residues long. With 0 bases removed from V and 6 bases from J, the gap between germline ends came to 14 bases. Germline lookup yields CDR1 SGHNT and CDR2 YYREEE (reference sequence). The DNA for the CDR3 is TGTGCCAGCAGCTTGGGTGGGACTCGAAGGGATACGCAGTATTTT. This sequence encodes CASSLGGTRRDTQYF.

The chain couples TRBV19 to TRBJ2-5, with 7 bases lining up with TRBD2. V shed 3 bases, J shed 4 bases, and the junction held 8 bases outside the gene matches. Germline V gene data show CDR1 as LNHDA and CDR2 as SQIVND (reference sequence). The CDR3 totals 15 residues. The CDR3 protein is CASSITSVSVETQYF. The CDR3 region has the DNA TGTGCCAGTAGTATCACTAGCGTATCAGTAGAGACCCAGTACTTC.

This clone occurred once. CDR3 amino acids: CAWAPGQGNQPQHF. The CDR3 DNA sequence: TGTGCCTGGGCCCCCGGACAGGGAAATCAGCCCCAGCATTTT. The genes are TRBV30 and TRBJ1-5; TRBD1 matches at 8 bases. Germline CDR1 reads GTSNPN; CDR2 reads SVGIG (reference sequence). V dropped 5 bases and J dropped 4; count of bases not matched to a gene: 7. This CDR3 region has 14 residues.

The chain combines TRBV2 with TRBJ1-5, with D possibly TRBD1 on 5 matching bases. The CDR3 is made up of 14 amino acids. The germline V gene encodes CDR1 SNHLY and CDR2 FYNNEI. V was clipped by 6 bases and J by 4 bases, with 13 bases between them. In DNA, the CDR3 is TGTGCCAGCAGGGAACAGGTCTTGAATCAGCCCCAGCATTTT. Translated, it gives CASREQVLNQPQHF.

V gene TRBV27 combines with J gene TRBJ1-1; D is undetermined. Germline lookup yields CDR1 MNHEY and CDR2 SMNVEV (reference sequence). The CDR3 is 14 residues long. Trimming pared 5 bases from V and 1 base from J, leaving 11 bases between. This chain's CDR3 is CASSRKIENTEAFF. The CDR3 bases are TGTGCCAGCAGTCGTAAGATAGAGAACACTGAAGCTTTCTTT.

V gene TRBV27 combines with J gene TRBJ1-2; no clear D. Germline loops: CDR1 MNHEY, CDR2 SMNVEV (reference sequence). This CDR3 contains 16 residues. V lost 7 bases to trimming and J lost 6 bases, with 24 bases between them. CDR3 in DNA: TGTGCCAGCATCCCCAGATTGGATTCCTCCAGGCATGGCTACACCTTC. It translates to CASIPRLDSSRHGYTF.

CDR3 sequence reads: CASSERGAGNQPQHF. The DNA for the CDR3 is TGTGCCAGCAGTGAAAGGGGCGCGGGAAATCAGCCCCAGCATTTT. The gene calls are TRBV6-1 and TRBJ1-5, with a weak D call TRBD1 (5 bases). Trimming removed 2 bases from V and 4 bases from J, with 12 bases in between. The germline V gene has CDR1 MNHNS and CDR2 SASEGT. The CDR3 loop spans 15 amino acids.

This chain connects TRBV5-1 to TRBJ1-1, with 7 nucleotides matching TRBD1. This CDR3 has 15 residues. Germline loops: CDR1 SGHRS, CDR2 YFSETQ. The junction had 7 bases not matched to a gene; V was cut back by 4 bases and J by 1 base. CDR3 region: CASSLQGGPNTEAFF. As DNA, the CDR3 is TGCGCCAGCAGCCTCCAGGGGGGCCCGAACACTGAAGCTTTCTTT.

This rearrangement joins TRBV28 to TRBJ1-5, with D possibly matching TRBD1 (6 bases). The V and J ends lost 4 bases and 5 bases respectively, with 12 bases between them. The length of the CDR3 is 14 residues. Germline V gene lookup returns CDR1 MDHEN and CDR2 SYDVKM. As DNA, the CDR3 is TGTGCCAGCAGTTCGGACAGCCCCTATCAGCCCCAGCATTTT. This encodes CASSSDSPYQPQHF.

In this sample, this clone turned up once. In the same sample, other DNA sequences code for this CDR3. The chain links TRBV18 to TRBJ2-7; 8 nucleotides agree with TRBD1. V was pared by 3 bases and J by 0 bases, with 1 base of the junction left unmatched. The CDR3 extends over 14 amino acids. Germline V gives CDR1 KGHSH, CDR2 LQKENI. DNA for the CDR3: TGTGCCAGCTCACCCGGGACAGGCTCCTACGAGCAGTACTTC. Amino acid sequence: CASSPGTGSYEQYF. The full variable domain, in which reference TRBV18 and TRBJ2-7 provide the parts outside the CDR3, is NAGVMQNPRHLVRRRGQEARLRCSPMKGHSHVYWYRQLPEEGLKFMVYLQKENIIDESGMPKERFSAEFPKEGPSILRIQQVVRGDSAAYFCASSPGTGSYEQYFGPGTRLTVT.

The chain joins TRBV18 to TRBJ2-7, with D possibly matching TRBD1 (6 bases). V was pared by 5 bases and J by 4 bases, with 21 bases between. Per germline, CDR1 KGHSH and CDR2 LQKENI. The CDR3 spans 16 residues. Written as DNA, the CDR3 is TGTGCCAGCTCAGTTGCCGGGACACGACTGCGTTACGAGCAGTACTTC. Translating gives CASSVAGTRLRYEQYF.

This clone was seen a handful of times. The rearrangement joins TRBV7-8 to TRBJ2-7, with D possibly matching TRBD1 (6 bases). The CDR3 totals 13 residues. The V gene's germline CDR1 is SGHVS and CDR2 FQNEAQ. V was cut by 1 base and J by 6 bases, with 10 bases left in between. The CDR3 DNA follows: TGTGCCAGCAGCTTAGAACAGGGCAGCGAGCAGTACTTC. Translating it yields CASSLEQGSEQYF.

This chain links TRBV4-2 with TRBJ2-6; weak D call: TRBD1 (5 bases). CDR3 length equals 18 residues. Germline CDR1 and CDR2: LGHNA and YNFKEQ. With 3 bases removed from V and 4 bases from J, the gap between germline ends came to 19 bases. This CDR3 is CASSHDQGNRPGANVLTF. In DNA form, the CDR3 reads TGTGCCAGCAGCCATGACCAGGGCAACAGGCCCGGGGCCAACGTCCTGACTTTC.

Only a few counts were recorded for this clone. The rearrangement uses TRBV5-1 and TRBJ2-3; TRBD2 agrees at 12 bases. This CDR3 spans 16 amino acids. V lost 7 bases, J lost 2 bases, and 8 bases stayed unmatched. Germline lookup yields CDR1 SGHRS and CDR2 YFSETQ. CDR3 sequence: CASRLGLAGLTDTQYF. The CDR3 nucleotides are TGCGCCAGCCGACTCGGACTAGCGGGACTCACAGATACGCAGTATTTT. The full variable domain, rest sourced from reference TRBV5-1 and TRBJ2-3, is KAGVTQTPRYLIKTRGQQVTLSCSPISGHRSVSWYQQTPGQGLQFLFEYFSETQRNKGNFPGRFSGRQFSNSRSEMNVSTLELGDSALYLCASRLGLAGLTDTQYFGPGTRLTVL.

This clone was detected once. V usage is TRBV5-6 and J usage is TRBJ2-1; D perhaps matches TRBD2 (7 bases). With 5 bases removed from V and 6 bases from J, the gap between germline ends came to 21 bases. This CDR3 has 16 residues. CDR1 SGHDT and CDR2 YYEEEE come from the germline V gene. CDR3 nucleotides: TGTGCCAGCAGTTACCTCGGCGCGGGGGCCATCAATGAGCAGTTCTTC. Protein: CASSYLGAGAINEQFF.

The chain joins TRBV7-9 to TRBJ2-1, with 10 bases matching TRBD1. Looked up from germline, CDR1 is SEHNR and CDR2 is FQNEAQ (reference sequence). This CDR3 is 14 amino acids long. V trimming: 5 bases; J trimming: 7 bases; junction bases outside the gene matches: 5. The CDR3, as DNA: TGTGCCAGCAGCACACCGGGACAGGGGAATGAGCAGTTCTTC. It translates to CASSTPGQGNEQFF.

This chain uses TRBV9 with TRBJ1-2, with D possibly matching TRBD1 (6 bases). Deletions cut 0 bases from V and 7 bases from J, with 7 bases between. The CDR3 loop spans 12 amino acids. Germline V gene sequence: CDR1 SGDLS, CDR2 YYNGEE. This chain's CDR3 is CASSVDRAGYTF. In DNA, the CDR3 is TGTGCCAGCAGCGTAGACAGGGCTGGCTACACCTTC.

V usage is TRBV19 and J usage is TRBJ1-2; D is ambiguous. This CDR3 contains 12 residues. V was shortened by 5 bases and J by 1 base, with 5 bases between the two germline ends. Germline CDR1 and CDR2: LNHDA and SQIVND (reference sequence). The CDR3 sequence is CASSEDNYGYTF. DNA for the CDR3: TGTGCCAGTAGTGAGGATAACTATGGCTACACCTTC.

The chain joins TRBV6-5 to TRBJ2-3, with 7 bases identical to TRBD2. Germline V CDR1 and CDR2: MNHEY, SVGAGI. J was trimmed by 5 bases and V by 3 bases; bases with no gene match: 11. There are 16 residues in the CDR3. The CDR3 DNA reads TGTGCCAGCAGTTATCAGGTTAAAGGCGGGAGAGATACGCAGTATTTT. It encodes CASSYQVKGGRDTQYF.